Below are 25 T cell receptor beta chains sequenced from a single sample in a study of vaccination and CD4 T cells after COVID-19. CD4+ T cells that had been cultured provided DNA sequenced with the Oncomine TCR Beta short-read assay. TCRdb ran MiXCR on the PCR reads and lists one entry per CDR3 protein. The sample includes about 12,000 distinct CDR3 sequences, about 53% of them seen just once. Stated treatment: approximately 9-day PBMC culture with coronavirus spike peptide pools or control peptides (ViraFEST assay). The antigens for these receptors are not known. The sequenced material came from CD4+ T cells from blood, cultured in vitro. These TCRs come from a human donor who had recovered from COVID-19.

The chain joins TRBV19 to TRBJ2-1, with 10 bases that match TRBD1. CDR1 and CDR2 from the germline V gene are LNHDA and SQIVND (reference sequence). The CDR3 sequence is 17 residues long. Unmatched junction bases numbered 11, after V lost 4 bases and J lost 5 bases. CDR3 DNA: TGTGCCAGTAGTACCCCCGGATGGGGACAGGGGAACAATGAGCAGTTCTTC. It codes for CASSTPGWGQGNNEQFF.

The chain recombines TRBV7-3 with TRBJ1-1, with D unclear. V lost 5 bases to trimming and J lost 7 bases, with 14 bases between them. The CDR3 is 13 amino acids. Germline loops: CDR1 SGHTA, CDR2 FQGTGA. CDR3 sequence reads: CASSTNRAGEAFF. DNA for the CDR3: TGTGCCAGCAGCACGAATAGGGCTGGTGAAGCTTTCTTT.

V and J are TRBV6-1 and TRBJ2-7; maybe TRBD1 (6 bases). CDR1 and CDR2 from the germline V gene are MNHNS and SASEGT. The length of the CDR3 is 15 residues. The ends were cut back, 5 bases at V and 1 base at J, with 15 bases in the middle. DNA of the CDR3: TGTGCCAGCAGTAGGACAGACAGTATTTCCTACGAGCAGTACTTC. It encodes CASSRTDSISYEQYF.

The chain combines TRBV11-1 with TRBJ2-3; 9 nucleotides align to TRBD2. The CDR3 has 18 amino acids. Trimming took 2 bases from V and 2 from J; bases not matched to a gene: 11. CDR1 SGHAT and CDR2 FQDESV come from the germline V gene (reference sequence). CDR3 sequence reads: CASSLTRSLAGTTDTQYF. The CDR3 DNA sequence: TGTGCCAGCAGCTTAACCCGGAGCCTAGCGGGGACCACAGATACGCAGTATTTT.

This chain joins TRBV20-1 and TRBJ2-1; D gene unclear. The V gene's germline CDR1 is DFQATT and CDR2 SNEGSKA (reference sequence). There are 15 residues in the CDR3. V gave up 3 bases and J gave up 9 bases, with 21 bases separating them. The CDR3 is CSASPVRNLDGEQFF. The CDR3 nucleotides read TGCAGTGCTAGTCCCGTTCGGAATCTTGACGGTGAGCAGTTCTTC.

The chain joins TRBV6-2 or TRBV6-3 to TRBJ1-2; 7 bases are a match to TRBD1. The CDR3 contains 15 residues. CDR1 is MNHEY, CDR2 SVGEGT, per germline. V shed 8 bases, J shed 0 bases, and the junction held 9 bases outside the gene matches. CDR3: CASYDRAPSNYGYTF. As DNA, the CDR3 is TGTGCCAGCTACGACAGGGCCCCCTCTAACTATGGCTACACCTTC.

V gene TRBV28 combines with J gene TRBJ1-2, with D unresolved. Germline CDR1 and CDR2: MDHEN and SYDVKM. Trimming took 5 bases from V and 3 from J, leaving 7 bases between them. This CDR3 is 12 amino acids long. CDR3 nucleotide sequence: TGTGCCAGCAGTGTTGCAGACTATGGCTACACCTTC. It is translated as CASSVADYGYTF.

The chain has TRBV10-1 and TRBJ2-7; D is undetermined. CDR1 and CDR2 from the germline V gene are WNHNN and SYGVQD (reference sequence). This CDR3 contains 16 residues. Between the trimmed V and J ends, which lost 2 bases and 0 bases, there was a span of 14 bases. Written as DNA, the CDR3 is TGCGCCAGCAGTGAGGTACTGGGCCCGAGCTCCTACGAGCAGTACTTC. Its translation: CASSEVLGPSSYEQYF.

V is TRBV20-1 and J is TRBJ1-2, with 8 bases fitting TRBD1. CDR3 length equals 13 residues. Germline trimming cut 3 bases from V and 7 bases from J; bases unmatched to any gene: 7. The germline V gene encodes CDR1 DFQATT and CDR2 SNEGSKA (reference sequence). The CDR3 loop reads CSARGADRVGYTF. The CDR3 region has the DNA TGCAGTGCTAGGGGGGCGGACAGGGTTGGCTACACCTTC.

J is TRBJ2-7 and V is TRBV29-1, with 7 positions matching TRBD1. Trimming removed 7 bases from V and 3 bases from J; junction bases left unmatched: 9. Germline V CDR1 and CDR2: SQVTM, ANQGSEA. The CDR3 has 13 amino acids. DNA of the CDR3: TGCAGCGGTACCGGGACAGATAACTACGAGCAGTACTTC. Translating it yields CSGTGTDNYEQYF.

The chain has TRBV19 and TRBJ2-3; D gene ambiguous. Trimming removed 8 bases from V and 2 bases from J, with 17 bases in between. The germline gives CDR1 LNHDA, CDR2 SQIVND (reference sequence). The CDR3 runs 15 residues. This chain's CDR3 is CASSPGTLFTDTQYF. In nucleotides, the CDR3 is TGTGCCAGTTCCCCCGGAACCTTGTTCACAGATACGCAGTATTTT.

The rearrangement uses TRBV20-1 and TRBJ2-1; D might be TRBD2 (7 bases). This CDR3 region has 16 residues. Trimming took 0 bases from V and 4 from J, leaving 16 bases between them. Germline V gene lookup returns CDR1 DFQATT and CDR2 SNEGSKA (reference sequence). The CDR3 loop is CSARDWGREKYNEQFF. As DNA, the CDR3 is TGCAGTGCTAGAGACTGGGGGCGGGAGAAGTACAATGAGCAGTTCTTC.

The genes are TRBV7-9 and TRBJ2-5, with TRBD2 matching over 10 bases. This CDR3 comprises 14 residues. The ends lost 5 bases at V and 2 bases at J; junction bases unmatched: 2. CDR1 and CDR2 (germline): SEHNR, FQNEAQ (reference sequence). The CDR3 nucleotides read TGTGCCAGCAGCAGGACTAGCGGACAAGAGACCCAGTACTTC. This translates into CASSRTSGQETQYF.

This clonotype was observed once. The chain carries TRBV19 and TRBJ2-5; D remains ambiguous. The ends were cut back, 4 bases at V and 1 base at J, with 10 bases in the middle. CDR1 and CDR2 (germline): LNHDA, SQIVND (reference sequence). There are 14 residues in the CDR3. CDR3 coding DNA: TGTGCCAGTAGTACGAGACATAGCCAAGAGACCCAGTACTTC. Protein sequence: CASSTRHSQETQYF.

CDR3 nucleotide sequence: TGTGCCAGCAGTTTACGGGACAGGGTCTATCAGCCCCAGCATTTT. Its protein is CASSLRDRVYQPQHF. V is TRBV12-3 or TRBV12-4 and J is TRBJ1-5; 9 positions agree with TRBD1. V lost 2 bases to trimming and J lost 5 bases; unmatched junction nucleotides: 4. This CDR3 comprises 15 residues.

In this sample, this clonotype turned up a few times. The CDR3 DNA follows: TGTGCCAGCAGTTTTCTGGACAGGGGAAGGTATCAGCCCCAGCATTTT. Its protein is CASSFLDRGRYQPQHF. The chain employs TRBV28 and TRBJ1-5; 9 bases are shared with TRBD1. The junction had 8 bases not matched to a gene; V was cut back by 3 bases and J by 5 bases. The CDR3 extends over 16 amino acids. CDR1 is MDHEN and CDR2 is SYDVKM in the germline V gene. Looking up the rest from reference TRBV28 and TRBJ1-5 gives the full variable domain: DVKVTQSSRYLVKRTGEKVFLECVQDMDHENMFWYRQDPGLGLRLIYFSYDVKMKEKGDIPEGYSVSREKKERFSLILESASTNQTSMYLCASSFLDRGRYQPQHFGDGTRLSIL.

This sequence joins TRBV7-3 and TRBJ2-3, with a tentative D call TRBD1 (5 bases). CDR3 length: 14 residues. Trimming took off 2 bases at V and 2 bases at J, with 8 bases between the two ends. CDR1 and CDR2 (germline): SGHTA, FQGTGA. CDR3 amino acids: CASSLVGATDTQYF. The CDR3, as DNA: TGTGCCAGCAGCTTAGTAGGGGCCACAGATACGCAGTATTTT. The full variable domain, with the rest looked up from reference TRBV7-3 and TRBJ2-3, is GAGVSQTPSNKVTEKGKYVELRCDPISGHTALYWYRQSLGQGPEFLIYFQGTGAADDSGLPNDRFFAVRPEGSVSTLKIQRTERGDSAVYLCASSLVGATDTQYFGPGTRLTVL.

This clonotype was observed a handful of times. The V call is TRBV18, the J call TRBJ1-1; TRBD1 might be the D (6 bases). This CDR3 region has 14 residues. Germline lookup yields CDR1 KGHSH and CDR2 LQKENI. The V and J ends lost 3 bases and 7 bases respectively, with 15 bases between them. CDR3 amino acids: CASSPDQGMIEAFF. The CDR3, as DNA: TGTGCCAGCTCACCGGACCAGGGGATGATTGAAGCTTTCTTT.

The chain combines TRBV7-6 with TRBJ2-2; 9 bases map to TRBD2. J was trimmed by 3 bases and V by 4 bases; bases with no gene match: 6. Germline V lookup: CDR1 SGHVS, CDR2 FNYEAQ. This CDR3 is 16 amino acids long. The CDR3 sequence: CASSSSGRWDTGELFF. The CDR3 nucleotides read TGTGCCAGCAGCTCGAGCGGGAGGTGGGACACCGGGGAGCTGTTTTTT.

The CDR3, as DNA: TGTGCCAGCAGTTACTCGGCAGGTGATAGTTCACCCCTCCACTTT. Encoded protein: CASSYSAGDSSPLHF. This rearrangement joins TRBV6-5 to TRBJ1-6; D is unclear. Germline values: CDR1 MNHEY, CDR2 SVGAGI. The ends were cut back, 0 bases at V and 9 bases at J, with 12 bases in the middle. The CDR3 is 15 residues long.

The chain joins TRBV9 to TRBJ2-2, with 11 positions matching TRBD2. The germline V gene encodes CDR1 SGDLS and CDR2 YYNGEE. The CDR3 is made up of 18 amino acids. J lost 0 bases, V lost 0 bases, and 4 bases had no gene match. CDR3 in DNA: TGTGCCAGCAGCGTAGCGGCTAGCGGGAGGTCGAACACCGGGGAGCTGTTTTTT. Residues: CASSVAASGRSNTGELFF.

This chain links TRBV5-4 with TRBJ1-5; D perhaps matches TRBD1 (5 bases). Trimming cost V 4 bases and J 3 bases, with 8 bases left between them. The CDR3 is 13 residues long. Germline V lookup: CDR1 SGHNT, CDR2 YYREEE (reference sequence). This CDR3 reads CASSEGHNQPQHF. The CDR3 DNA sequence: TGTGCCAGCAGCGAAGGACACAATCAGCCCCAGCATTTT.

The CDR3 DNA follows: TGCAGTGCTAGGCCGGGACTGGACAATCAGCCCCAGCATTTT. As protein: CSARPGLDNQPQHF. The chain joins TRBV20-1 to TRBJ1-5; weak D call: TRBD1 (5 bases). The CDR3 has 14 residues. V was pared by 3 bases and J by 3 bases, with 12 bases between. Germline-derived CDR1 and CDR2 are DFQATT and SNEGSKA (reference sequence).

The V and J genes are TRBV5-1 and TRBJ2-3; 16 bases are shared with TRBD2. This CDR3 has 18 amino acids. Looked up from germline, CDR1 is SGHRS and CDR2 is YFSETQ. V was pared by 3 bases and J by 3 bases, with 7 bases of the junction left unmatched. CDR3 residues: CASSSGLAGGPVTDTQYF. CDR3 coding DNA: TGCGCCAGCAGCTCGGGACTAGCGGGAGGGCCAGTAACAGATACGCAGTATTTT.

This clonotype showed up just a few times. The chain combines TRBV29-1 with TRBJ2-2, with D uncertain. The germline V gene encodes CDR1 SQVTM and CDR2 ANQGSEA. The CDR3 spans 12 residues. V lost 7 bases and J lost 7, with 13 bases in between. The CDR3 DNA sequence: TGCAGCGCCGGCGATCTAATCGGGGAGCTGTTTTTT. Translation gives CSAGDLIGELFF.